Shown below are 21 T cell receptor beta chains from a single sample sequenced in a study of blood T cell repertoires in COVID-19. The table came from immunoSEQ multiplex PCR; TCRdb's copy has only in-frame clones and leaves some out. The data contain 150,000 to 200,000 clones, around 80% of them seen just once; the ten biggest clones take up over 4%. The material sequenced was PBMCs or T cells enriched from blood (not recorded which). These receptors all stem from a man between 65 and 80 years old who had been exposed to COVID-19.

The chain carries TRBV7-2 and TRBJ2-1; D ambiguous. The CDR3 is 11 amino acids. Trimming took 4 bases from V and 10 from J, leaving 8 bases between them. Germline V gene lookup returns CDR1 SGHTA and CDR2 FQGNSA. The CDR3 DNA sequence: TGTGCCAGCAGCTCCATAGAGGAGCAGTTCTTC. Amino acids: CASSSIEEQFF. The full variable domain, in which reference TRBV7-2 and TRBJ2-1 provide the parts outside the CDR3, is GAGVSQSPSNKVTEKGKDVELRCDPISGHTALYWYRQSLGQGLEFLIYFQGNSAPDKSGLPSDRFSAERTGGSVSTLTIQRTQQEDSAVYLCASSSIEEQFFGPGTRLTVL.

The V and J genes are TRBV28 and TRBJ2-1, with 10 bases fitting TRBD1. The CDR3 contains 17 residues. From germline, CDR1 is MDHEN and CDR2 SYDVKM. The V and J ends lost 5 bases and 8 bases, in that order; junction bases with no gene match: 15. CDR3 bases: TGTGCCAGCAGTAGAGAGGCCTGGGACAGGGGATCACATGAGCAGTTCTTC. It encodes CASSREAWDRGSHEQFF. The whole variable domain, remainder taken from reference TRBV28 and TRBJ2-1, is DVKVTQSSRYLVKRTGEKVFLECVQDMDHENMFWYRQDPGLGLRLIYFSYDVKMKEKGDIPEGYSVSREKKERFSLILESASTNQTSMYLCASSREAWDRGSHEQFFGPGTRLTVL.

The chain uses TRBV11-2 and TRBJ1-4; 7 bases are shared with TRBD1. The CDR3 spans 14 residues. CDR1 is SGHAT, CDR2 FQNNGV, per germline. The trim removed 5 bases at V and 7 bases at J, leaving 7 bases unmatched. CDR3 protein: CASSEQGLSEKLFF. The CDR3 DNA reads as TGTGCCAGCAGCGAACAGGGGTTAAGTGAAAAACTGTTTTTT.

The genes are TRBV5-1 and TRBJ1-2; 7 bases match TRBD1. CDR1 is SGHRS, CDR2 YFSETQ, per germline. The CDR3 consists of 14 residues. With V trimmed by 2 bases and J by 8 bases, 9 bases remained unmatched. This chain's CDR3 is CASSFPDRVQGYTF. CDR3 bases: TGCGCCAGCAGCTTTCCAGACAGGGTGCAAGGCTACACCTTC.

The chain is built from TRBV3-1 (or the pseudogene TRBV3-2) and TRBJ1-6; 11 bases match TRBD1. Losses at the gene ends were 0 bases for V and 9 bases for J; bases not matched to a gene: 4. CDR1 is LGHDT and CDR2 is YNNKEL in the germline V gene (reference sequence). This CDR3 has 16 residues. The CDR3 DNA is TGTGCCAGCAGCCAAGAGGACAGGGGGCTAAGTTCACCCCTCCACTTT. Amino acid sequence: CASSQEDRGLSSPLHF.

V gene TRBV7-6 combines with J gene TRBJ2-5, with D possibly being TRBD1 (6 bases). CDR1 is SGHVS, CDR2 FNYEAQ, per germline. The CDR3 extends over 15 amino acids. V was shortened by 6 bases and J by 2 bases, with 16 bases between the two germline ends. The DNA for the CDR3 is TGTGCCAGCAGGCGAGGGGCAGGGGTGCAAGAGACCCAGTACTTC. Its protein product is CASRRGAGVQETQYF.

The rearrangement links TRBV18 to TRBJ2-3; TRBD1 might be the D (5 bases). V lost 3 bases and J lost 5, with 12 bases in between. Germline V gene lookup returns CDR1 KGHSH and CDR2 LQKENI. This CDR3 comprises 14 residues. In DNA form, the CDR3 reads TGTGCCAGCTCACCCCTCAGGGAAGTAGATACGCAGTATTTT. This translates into CASSPLREVDTQYF.

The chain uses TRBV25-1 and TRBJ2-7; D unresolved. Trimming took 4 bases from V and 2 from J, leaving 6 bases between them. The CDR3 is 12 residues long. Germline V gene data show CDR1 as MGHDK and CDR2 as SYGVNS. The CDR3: CASSGGPYEQYF. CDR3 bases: TGTGCCAGCAGTGGTGGGCCCTACGAGCAGTACTTC.

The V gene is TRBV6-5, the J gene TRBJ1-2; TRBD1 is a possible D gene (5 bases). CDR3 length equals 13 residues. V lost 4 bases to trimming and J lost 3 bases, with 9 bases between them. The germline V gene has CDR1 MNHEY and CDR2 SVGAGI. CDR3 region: CASSLDKDYGYTF. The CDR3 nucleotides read TGTGCCAGCAGTTTGGACAAAGACTATGGCTACACCTTC.

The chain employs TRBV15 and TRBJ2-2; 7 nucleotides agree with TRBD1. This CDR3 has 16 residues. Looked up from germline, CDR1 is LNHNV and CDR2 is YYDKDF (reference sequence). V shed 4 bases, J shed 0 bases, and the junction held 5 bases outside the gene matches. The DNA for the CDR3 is TGTGCCACCAGCATCAGGGACAGCCCGAACACCGGGGAGCTGTTTTTT. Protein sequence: CATSIRDSPNTGELFF.

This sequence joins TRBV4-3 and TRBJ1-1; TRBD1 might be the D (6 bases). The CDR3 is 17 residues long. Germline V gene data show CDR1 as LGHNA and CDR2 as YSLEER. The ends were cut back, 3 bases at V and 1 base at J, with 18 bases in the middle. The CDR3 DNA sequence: TGCGCCAGCAGCCACCCCTCCCGGGGGGCGTCGAACACTGAAGCTTTCTTT. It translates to CASSHPSRGASNTEAFF.

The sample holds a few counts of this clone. CDR3 DNA sequence: TGCGCCAGCAGCAAGGGGGGAACAGGGGTTAATGAAAAACTGTTTTTT. Amino acids: CASSKGGTGVNEKLFF. The chain carries TRBV4-3 and TRBJ1-4; 7 bases align to TRBD1. Per the germline V gene, CDR1 is LGHNA and CDR2 is YSLEER. The CDR3 spans 16 residues. The junction had 10 bases not matched to a gene; V was cut back by 5 bases and J by 4 bases.

CDR3 in amino acids: CASSESGDFYGYTF. CDR3 in DNA: TGCGCCAGCAGTGAGTCAGGGGACTTCTATGGCTACACCTTC. The V call is TRBV10-2, the J call TRBJ1-2, with D maybe TRBD1 (5 bases). This CDR3 has 14 amino acids. V was pared by 0 bases and J by 4 bases, with 9 bases between. Germline loops: CDR1 WSHSY, CDR2 SAAADI.

DNA for the CDR3: TGTGCCAGCAGCGGGACAGGGAGGTACGAGCAGTACTTC. As protein: CASSGTGRYEQYF. The V and J genes are TRBV11-2 and TRBJ2-7; TRBD1 aligns across 9 bases. Germline V CDR1 and CDR2: SGHAT, FQNNGV. V lost 5 bases, J lost 4 bases, and 3 bases stayed unmatched. The CDR3 is made up of 13 amino acids. Full variable domain (outside the CDR3, taken from reference TRBV11-2 and TRBJ2-7): EAGVAQSPRYKIIEKRQSVAFWCNPISGHATLYWYQQILGQGPKLLIQFQNNGVVDDSQLPKDRFSAERLKGVDSTLKIQPAKLEDSAVYLCASSGTGRYEQYFGPGTRLTVT.

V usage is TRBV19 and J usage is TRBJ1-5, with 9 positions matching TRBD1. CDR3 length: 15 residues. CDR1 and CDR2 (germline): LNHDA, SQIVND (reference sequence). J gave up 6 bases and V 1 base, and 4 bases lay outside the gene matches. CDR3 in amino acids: CASSIGDRDVQPQHF. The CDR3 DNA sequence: TGTGCCAGTAGTATAGGGGACAGGGATGTTCAGCCCCAGCATTTT.

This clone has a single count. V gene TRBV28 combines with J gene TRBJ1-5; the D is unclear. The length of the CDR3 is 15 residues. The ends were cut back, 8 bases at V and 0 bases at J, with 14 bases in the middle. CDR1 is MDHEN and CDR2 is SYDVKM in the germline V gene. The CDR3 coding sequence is TGTGCCAGCTTCACCCCCCAGGATAGCAATCAGCCCCAGCATTTT. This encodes CASFTPQDSNQPQHF.

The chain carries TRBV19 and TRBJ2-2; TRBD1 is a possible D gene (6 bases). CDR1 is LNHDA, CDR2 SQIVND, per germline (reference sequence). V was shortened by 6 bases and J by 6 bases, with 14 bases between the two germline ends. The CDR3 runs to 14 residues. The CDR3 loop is CASRLGHNAGELFF. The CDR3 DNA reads TGTGCCAGTAGGTTGGGACACAATGCCGGGGAGCTGTTTTTT.

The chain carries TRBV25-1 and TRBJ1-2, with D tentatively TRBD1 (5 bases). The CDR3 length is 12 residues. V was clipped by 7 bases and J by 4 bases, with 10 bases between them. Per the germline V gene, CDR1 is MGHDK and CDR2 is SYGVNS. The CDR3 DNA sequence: TGTGCCAGCACCGACAGAGCCTATGGCTACACCTTC. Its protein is CASTDRAYGYTF.

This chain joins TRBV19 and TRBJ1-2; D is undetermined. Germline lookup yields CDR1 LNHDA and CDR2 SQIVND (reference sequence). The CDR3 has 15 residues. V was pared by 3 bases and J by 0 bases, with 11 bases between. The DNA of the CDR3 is TGTGCCAGTAGTATTCAGGCCAAACCTAACTATGGCTACACCTTC. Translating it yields CASSIQAKPNYGYTF.

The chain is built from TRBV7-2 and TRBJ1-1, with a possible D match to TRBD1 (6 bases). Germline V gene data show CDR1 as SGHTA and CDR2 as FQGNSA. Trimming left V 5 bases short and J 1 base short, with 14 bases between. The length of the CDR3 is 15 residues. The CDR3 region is CASSRLTGANTEAFF. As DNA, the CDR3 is TGTGCCAGCAGCCGTTTGACAGGTGCGAACACTGAAGCTTTCTTT.

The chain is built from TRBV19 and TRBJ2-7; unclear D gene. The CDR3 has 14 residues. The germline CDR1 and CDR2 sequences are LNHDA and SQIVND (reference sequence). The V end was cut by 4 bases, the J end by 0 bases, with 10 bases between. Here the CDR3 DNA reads TGTGCCAGTAGTACGCAAATGAGCTCCTACGAGCAGTACTTC. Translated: CASSTQMSSYEQYF.